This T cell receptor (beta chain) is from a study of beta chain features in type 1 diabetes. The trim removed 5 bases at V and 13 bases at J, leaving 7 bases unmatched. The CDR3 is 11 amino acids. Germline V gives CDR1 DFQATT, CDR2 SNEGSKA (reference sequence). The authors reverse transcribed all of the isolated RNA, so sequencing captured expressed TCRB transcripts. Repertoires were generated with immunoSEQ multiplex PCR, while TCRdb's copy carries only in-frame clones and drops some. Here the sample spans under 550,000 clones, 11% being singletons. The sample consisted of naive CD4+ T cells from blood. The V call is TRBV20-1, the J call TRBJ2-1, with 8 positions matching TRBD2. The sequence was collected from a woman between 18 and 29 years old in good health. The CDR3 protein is CSAVRTSQQFF. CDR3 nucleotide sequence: TGCAGTGCTGTTAGGACTAGCCAACAGTTCTTC.